Many counts were recorded for the clone carrying this T cell receptor beta chain. The repertoire was sequenced with immunoSEQ multiplex PCR; TCRdb's copy has only in-frame clones and lacks some. The sample holds roughly 8,000 clones, and no clone turns up only once. A marrow graft followed busulfan-fludarabine conditioning, with cyclophosphamide on days +3 and +4. This record belongs to a study of T cells after posttransplantation cyclophosphamide. The sequence was obtained from a male patient in his thirties who received an allogeneic stem cell transplant from an unrelated donor, was CMV-positive, and had acute and chronic GVHD. Among the T cells, some may be from the graft donor. This specimen consisted of PBMCs, obtained after an allogeneic stem cell transplant with post-transplant cyclophosphamide.

The CDR3 DNA reads TGTGCCAGCAGTTTCACAGAGCTCGGAGGCTACACCTTC. This sequence encodes CASSFTELGGYTF. This rearrangement joins TRBV6-2 or TRBV6-3 to TRBJ1-2; D ambiguous. Germline V gives CDR1 MNHEY, CDR2 SVGEGT. The ends were cut back, 4 bases at V and 8 bases at J, with 14 bases in the middle. This CDR3 has 13 amino acids.